Following are 30 T cell receptor beta chains from one sample sequenced in a study of shared clonotypes between healthy human individuals. Naive CD8 isolation took CD45RO-negative cells positively selected for CCR7 and excluded terminally differentiated effector memory CD45RA+ cells. Clones were sequenced by immunoSEQ multiplex PCR, and TCRdb holds only the in-frame ones, with some missing. The table shows fewer than 1 million clones, with about 96% occurring only once. Material: naive CD8+ T cells sorted from blood. These receptors originate from a man younger than 45 in good health.

V is TRBV5-1 and J is TRBJ1-5, with D uncertain. Germline V CDR1 and CDR2: SGHRS, YFSETQ. The CDR3 extends over 15 amino acids. The germline V and J ends were trimmed by 4 bases and 9 bases, with 20 bases remaining between them. The DNA for the CDR3 is TGCGCCAGCAGCCAAAAGCGAAGGCCCAGAGGGCCCCAGCATTTT. Protein sequence: CASSQKRRPRGPQHF.

This chain uses TRBV19 with TRBJ2-7; D is ambiguous. This CDR3 contains 13 residues. Between the trimmed V and J ends, which lost 2 bases and 1 base, there was a span of 6 bases. Germline V gene sequence: CDR1 LNHDA, CDR2 SQIVND (reference sequence). CDR3 amino acids: CASSIQQSYEQYF. CDR3 nucleotides: TGTGCCAGTAGTATACAACAGTCCTACGAGCAGTACTTC.

The genes are TRBV6-4 and TRBJ1-1; D is perhaps TRBD1 (6 bases). Trimming cost V 7 bases and J 8 bases, with 8 bases left between them. Looked up from germline, CDR1 is MRHNA and CDR2 is SNTAGT. The CDR3 is 10 amino acids. The CDR3 nucleotides read TGTGCCAGCACCGGGACAGAAGCTTTCTTT. Residues: CASTGTEAFF.

The chain links TRBV19 to TRBJ2-7; 7 bases are shared with TRBD1. CDR1 LNHDA and CDR2 SQIVND come from the germline V gene (reference sequence). The CDR3 is made up of 11 amino acids. Trimming cost V 8 bases and J 5 bases; bases outside gene matches: 3. The CDR3 region has the DNA TGTGCCAGTGAGGGGGCAGACGAGCAGTACTTC. Translated, it gives CASEGADEQYF.

The CDR3 nucleotides are TGTGCCAGCAGCGGAGAGCCGGGGACGGTGATCACTGAAGCTTTCTTT. It codes for CASSGEPGTVITEAFF. The V call is TRBV9, the J call TRBJ1-1; TRBD1 is a possible D gene (5 bases). The V end was cut by 3 bases, the J end by 4 bases, with 19 bases between. Germline V gives CDR1 SGDLS, CDR2 YYNGEE. The CDR3 consists of 16 residues.

The rearrangement joins TRBV28 to TRBJ2-3; TRBD2 aligns across 10 bases. The CDR3 sequence is 17 residues long. V dropped 2 bases and J dropped 2; count of bases not matched to a gene: 7. The germline V gene has CDR1 MDHEN and CDR2 SYDVKM. The CDR3 DNA reads TGTGCCAGCAGTTTACCCAGTAGCGGGAGGACCACAGATACGCAGTATTTT. It yields the protein CASSLPSSGRTTDTQYF.

The chain couples TRBV19 to TRBJ1-1; a possible D gene is TRBD1 (6 bases). Germline lookup yields CDR1 LNHDA and CDR2 SQIVND (reference sequence). The CDR3 is 13 residues long. V lost 5 bases to trimming and J lost 8 bases, with 15 bases between them. CDR3 DNA: TGTGCCAGTAGTCTCGGAGACAGGTACGAAGCTTTCTTT. It yields the protein CASSLGDRYEAFF. Looking up the rest from reference TRBV19 and TRBJ1-1 gives the full variable domain: DGGITQSPKYLFRKEGQNVTLSCEQNLNHDAMYWYRQDPGQGLRLIYYSQIVNDFQKGDIAEGYSVSREKKESFPLTVTSAQKNPTAFYLCASSLGDRYEAFFGQGTRLTVV.

The chain carries TRBV29-1 and TRBJ2-7, with a possible D match to TRBD1 (6 bases). V gave up 7 bases and J gave up 7 bases, with 23 bases separating them. The CDR3 is 14 residues long. The germline V gene has CDR1 SQVTM and CDR2 ANQGSEA. The chain's CDR3 is CSAKDVTTGLEQYF. CDR3 nucleotides: TGCAGCGCAAAAGACGTAACCACAGGGTTAGAGCAGTACTTC.

The chain combines TRBV4-3 with TRBJ2-2; TRBD2 might be the D (6 bases). Germline V gene lookup returns CDR1 LGHNA and CDR2 YSLEER. This CDR3 has 18 residues. Trimming pared 0 bases from V and 0 bases from J, leaving 14 bases between. CDR3 sequence reads: CASSQDFAGLANTGELFF. The CDR3 bases are TGCGCCAGCAGCCAAGATTTCGCGGGACTTGCGAACACCGGGGAGCTGTTTTTT.

V is TRBV2 and J is TRBJ1-2; D is undetermined. The V end was cut by 8 bases, the J end by 2 bases, with 12 bases between. The germline CDR1 and CDR2 sequences are SNHLY and FYNNEI. The CDR3 totals 13 residues. The CDR3 here is CASLKGLNYGYTF. The DNA for the CDR3 is TGTGCCAGCTTGAAGGGTTTGAACTATGGCTACACCTTC. Full variable domain (remainder filled in from reference TRBV2 and TRBJ1-2): EPEVTQTPSHQVTQMGQEVILRCVPISNHLYFYWYRQILGQKVEFLVSFYNNEISEKSEIFDDQFSVERPDGSNFTLKIRSTKLEDSAMYFCASLKGLNYGYTFGSGTRLTVV.

Remarks on this clone: The sample holds other DNA sequences that translate to the same CDR3. The CDR3 DNA sequence: TGTGCCAGCAGCTTTGGTCCAGGGCAGCCCCAGCATTTT. Amino acid sequence: CASSFGPGQPQHF. The chain combines TRBV7-9 with TRBJ1-5; D possibly corresponds to TRBD1 (5 bases). Trimming removed 3 bases from V and 7 bases from J, with 10 bases in between. CDR3 size: 13 residues. The germline V gene encodes CDR1 SEHNR and CDR2 FQNEAQ (reference sequence).

The rearrangement joins TRBV4-3 to TRBJ1-1; D ambiguous. V gave up 3 bases and J gave up 6 bases, with 11 bases separating them. CDR3 length: 13 amino acids. Germline values: CDR1 LGHNA, CDR2 YSLEER. CDR3 in amino acids: CASSHSGSSEAFF. CDR3 bases: TGCGCCAGCAGCCATTCTGGTAGTTCTGAAGCTTTCTTT.

The rearrangement uses TRBV30 and TRBJ1-2; possible D gene TRBD1, 6 bases. The CDR3 is 13 amino acids. CDR1 and CDR2 from the germline V gene are GTSNPN and SVGIG (reference sequence). V lost 4 bases, J lost 4 bases, and 13 bases lay in between. The CDR3 coding sequence is TGTGCCTGGACCGCCACAGGGCCCTATGGCTACACCTTC. Its protein is CAWTATGPYGYTF.

This chain connects TRBV27 to TRBJ2-1; D unresolved. The germline CDR1 and CDR2 sequences are MNHEY and SMNVEV (reference sequence). The ends were cut back, 5 bases at V and 4 bases at J, with 18 bases in the middle. The CDR3 runs to 16 residues. For the CDR3, the DNA is TGTGCCAGCAGTCGCCTTGGAGCGACTGGTTACAATGAGCAGTTCTTC. This translates into CASSRLGATGYNEQFF.

The chain uses TRBV29-1 and TRBJ1-1; D call uncertain. The CDR3 loop spans 12 amino acids. The germline V gene encodes CDR1 SQVTM and CDR2 ANQGSEA. Trimming pared 7 bases from V and 6 bases from J, leaving 15 bases between. The CDR3 DNA is TGCAGCGCCGAGGATAGGGTCGCTGAAGCTTTCTTT. Translated, it gives CSAEDRVAEAFF. The complete variable domain, with remaining parts taken from reference TRBV29-1 and TRBJ1-1, reads SAVISQKPSRDICQRGTSLTIQCQVDSQVTMMFWYRQQPGQSLTLIATANQGSEATYESGFVIDKFPISRPNLTFSTLTVSNMSPEDSSIYLCSAEDRVAEAFFGQGTRLTVV.

The CDR3: CASPRTGNYGYTF. The CDR3 bases are TGTGCCAGCCCCCGGACAGGGAACTATGGCTACACCTTC. The chain recombines TRBV5-4 with TRBJ1-2; 8 bases align to TRBD1. With V trimmed by 7 bases and J by 2 bases, 4 bases remained unmatched. This CDR3 has 13 residues. Germline CDR1 SGHNT, CDR2 YYREEE (reference sequence).

Note on this clone: Other nucleotide sequences in the sample specify the same CDR3. The chain combines TRBV29-1 with TRBJ1-1, with a weak D call TRBD1 (5 bases). V lost 4 bases to trimming and J lost 1 base, with 7 bases between them. In germline, CDR1 is SQVTM, CDR2 ANQGSEA. This CDR3 is 12 amino acids long. The CDR3 sequence: CSVVGGNTEAFF. The DNA of the CDR3 is TGCAGCGTTGTTGGGGGGAACACTGAAGCTTTCTTT.

The CDR3 reads CASSPEGGWTQYF. The CDR3 DNA follows: TGTGCCAGCAGCCCCGAAGGAGGGTGGACCCAGTACTTC. V is TRBV14 and J is TRBJ2-5; D is perhaps TRBD2 (6 bases). This CDR3 contains 13 residues. Trimming pared 4 bases from V and 7 bases from J, leaving 13 bases between. CDR1 and CDR2 from the germline V gene are SGHDN and FVKESK.

This rearrangement joins TRBV29-1 to TRBJ2-1; 9 bases are a match to TRBD2. With 2 bases clipped from V and 0 bases from J, the junction kept 5 bases outside the gene matches. The length of the CDR3 is 16 residues. CDR1 and CDR2 (germline): SQVTM, ANQGSEA. In nucleotides, the CDR3 is TGCAGCGTTGAAACTAGCGGGTGGAGCTCCTACAATGAGCAGTTCTTC. Its protein product is CSVETSGWSSYNEQFF.

V gene TRBV6-5 combines with J gene TRBJ2-3; no firm D call. Trimming took off 1 base at V and 0 bases at J, with 5 bases between the two ends. CDR1 is MNHEY and CDR2 is SVGAGI in the germline V gene. The CDR3 runs 14 residues. The CDR3 DNA reads as TGTGCCAGCAGTTACTTCGGGAGCACAGATACGCAGTATTTT. Amino acids: CASSYFGSTDTQYF.

The V and J genes are TRBV11-2 and TRBJ2-1; D possibly matches TRBD1 or TRBD2 (5 bases each). This CDR3 contains 19 residues. V was cut by 0 bases and J by 6 bases, with 24 bases left in between. The germline V gene has CDR1 SGHAT and CDR2 FQNNGV. This CDR3 reads CASSLDGLVLGVIGNEQFF. The CDR3 DNA sequence: TGTGCCAGCAGCTTAGATGGTTTGGTACTAGGGGTTATTGGCAATGAGCAGTTCTTC.

The chain is built from TRBV28 and TRBJ1-4; TRBD1 might be the D (6 bases). V lost 3 bases and J 8 bases, leaving 16 bases between the germline ends. Germline V gene data show CDR1 as MDHEN and CDR2 as SYDVKM. CDR3 length: 15 amino acids. CDR3 in DNA: TGTGCCAGCAGTTTGGGGACAAACCCGCGGGAAAAACTGTTTTTT. It codes for CASSLGTNPREKLFF.

This clone occurred once. The J gene is TRBJ2-1, the V gene TRBV25-1, with 7 bases fitting TRBD2. Trimming cost V 3 bases and J 7 bases; bases outside gene matches: 6. Germline-derived CDR1 and CDR2 are MGHDK and SYGVNS. This CDR3 is built from 14 residues. In nucleotides, the CDR3 is TGTGCCAGCAGTGATACCGGGACTACTAATGAGCAGTTCTTC. Residues: CASSDTGTTNEQFF.

The chain couples TRBV5-1 to TRBJ2-7; D is perhaps TRBD1 or TRBD2 (5 bases each). This CDR3 region has 16 residues. Germline V gene sequence: CDR1 SGHRS, CDR2 YFSETQ. V was clipped by 3 bases and J by 5 bases, with 21 bases between them. The chain's CDR3 is CASSSTKGRRLDEQYF. The CDR3 DNA reads TGCGCCAGCAGCTCGACTAAGGGACGGAGGCTCGACGAGCAGTACTTC.

CDR3 nucleotides: TGTGCCAGCACACGGCGTCTGGACACAGATACGCAGTATTTT. This codes for CASTRRLDTDTQYF. The chain links TRBV2 to TRBJ2-3; D ambiguous. Germline lookup yields CDR1 SNHLY and CDR2 FYNNEI. Trimming pared 7 bases from V and 2 bases from J, leaving 13 bases between. The CDR3 runs 14 residues.

The CDR3 bases are TGTGCCAGCAGCGTAGACGGGACTACCTACAATGAGCAGTTCTTC. Translating it yields CASSVDGTTYNEQFF. The chain employs TRBV9 and TRBJ2-1; 7 nucleotides agree with TRBD2. J was trimmed by 2 bases and V by 0 bases; bases with no gene match: 2. The V gene's germline CDR1 is SGDLS and CDR2 YYNGEE. This CDR3 has 15 amino acids.

This clone was seen a single time. At the DNA level, this CDR3 is encoded by other sequences in the same sample as well. This chain links TRBV7-9 with TRBJ2-7, with D uncertain. Trimming cost V 1 base and J 2 bases, with 6 bases left between them. Germline V gene data show CDR1 as SEHNR and CDR2 as FQNEAQ (reference sequence). CDR3 size: 13 residues. CDR3 amino acids: CASSLGGPYEQYF. CDR3 DNA sequence: TGTGCCAGCAGCTTAGGAGGACCCTACGAGCAGTACTTC.

The chain has TRBV7-9 and TRBJ2-1; no clear D. The CDR3 runs 14 residues. Germline assignment: CDR1 SEHNR and CDR2 FQNEAQ (reference sequence). V was pared by 4 bases and J by 7 bases, with 14 bases between. The CDR3 sequence: CASSSTLEVNEQFF. Here the CDR3 DNA reads TGTGCCAGCAGCTCGACCCTAGAGGTGAATGAGCAGTTCTTC.

The chain is built from TRBV4-3 and TRBJ2-7, with TRBD1 identical over 8 bases. This CDR3 spans 15 amino acids. Germline V gene sequence: CDR1 LGHNA, CDR2 YSLEER. The V gene end was trimmed by 2 bases and the J gene end by 0 bases; junction bases not matched to a gene: 3. The CDR3: CASSQSGGLSYEQYF. The CDR3 region has the DNA TGCGCCAGCAGCCAATCAGGGGGCCTCTCCTACGAGCAGTACTTC.

V is TRBV7-8 and J is TRBJ1-1; TRBD1 matches 7 bases. The germline gives CDR1 SGHVS, CDR2 FQNEAQ. V lost 2 bases, J lost 3 bases, and 9 bases stayed unmatched. This CDR3 comprises 16 residues. The CDR3 bases are TGTGCCAGCAGCTTATCACAGGGGTCCCTGGACACTGAAGCTTTCTTT. This gives the protein CASSLSQGSLDTEAFF.